Listed here are 25 T cell receptor beta chains from one sample, sequenced in a study of metastatic and nonmetastatic thyroid tumors. Using MiXCR, TCRdb reanalyzed the PCR reads. The sample yields some 52,000 clones, about a sixth seen once. Among the patients, none had received any treatment before thyroid surgery. Sample: blood. These receptors were taken from a female donor with papillary thyroid cancer or a benign thyroid nodule (not recorded which). Some clones in this sample may be carry-over from other donors' samples.

In regard to this clone: The junction does not match germline at one end; this may be a read error. The genes are TRBV5-1 and TRBJ1-1; D remains unclear. Germline CDR1 SGHRS, CDR2 YFSETQ. CDR3 length: 17 amino acids. In DNA, the CDR3 is TGCGCCAGCGGCTTGGAGGCGGCGACGCTGCCTAGGGCTGAAGCTTTCTTT. Protein: CASGLEAATLPRAEAFF.

Regarding this clone: A much more abundant neighbour one base away suggests this may be a read error. The chain joins TRBV19 to TRBJ2-7; TRBD2 matches at 9 bases. This CDR3 region has 14 residues. V lost 7 bases to trimming and J lost 2 bases; unmatched junction nucleotides: 6. Germline CDR1 and CDR2: LNHDA and SQIVND (reference sequence). The CDR3 region is CASISGLATYEQYF. DNA for the CDR3: TGTGCCAGTATCTCGGGACTAGCAACCTACGAGCAGTACTTC.

This clone was counted ten times or more. The chain is built from TRBV6-1 and TRBJ2-7, with 7 bases fitting TRBD1. V dropped 0 bases and J dropped 4; count of bases not matched to a gene: 6. This CDR3 has 15 residues. Germline V gene sequence: CDR1 MNHNS, CDR2 SASEGT. The CDR3 DNA sequence: TGTGCCAGCAGTGAAGCCCCGGGACAGCCTTACGAGCAGTACTTC. Encoded protein: CASSEAPGQPYEQYF.

As concerns this clone: Just one base apart from a much larger clone, this may be a read error. This rearrangement joins TRBV5-1 to TRBJ1-1, with D possibly being TRBD1 (6 bases). V was shortened by 2 bases and J by 8 bases, with 13 bases between the two germline ends. From germline, CDR1 is SGHRS and CDR2 YFSETQ. CDR3 size: 13 residues. The CDR3 sequence is CASSFGQRREAFF. In DNA, the CDR3 is TGCGCCAGCAGCTTCGGACAGAGAAGGGAAGCTTTCTTT.

At least ten counts were recorded for this clone. Sequence at one end of the junction differs from germline and may be a read error. The chain uses TRBV5-1 and TRBJ1-5; D ambiguous. Germline values: CDR1 SGHRS, CDR2 YFSETQ. This CDR3 has 15 residues. As DNA, the CDR3 is TGCGCCAGCAGGTTGGGCCAGAGTAGCAATCAGCCCCAGCATTTT. Protein sequence: CASRLGQSSNQPQHF. Variable domain in full (rest from reference TRBV5-1 and TRBJ1-5): KAGVTQTPRYLIKTRGQQVTLSCSPISGHRSVSWYQQTPGQGLQFLFEYFSETQRNKGNFPGRFSGRQFSNSRSEMNVSTLELGDSALYLCASRLGQSSNQPQHFGDGTRLSIL.

This clone was detected many times. A single base separates this from a much larger clone, so it may be a read error. Different DNA sequences within this sample yield the same CDR3. The rearrangement links TRBV27 to TRBJ2-7; weak D call: TRBD1 (6 bases). The V gene's germline CDR1 is MNHEY and CDR2 SMNVEV (reference sequence). V was cut by 6 bases and J by 2 bases, with 11 bases left in between. This CDR3 region has 13 residues. The CDR3 DNA sequence: TGTGCCAGCAGCTGGGACATCACCTACGAGCAGTACTTC. Amino acid sequence: CASSWDITYEQYF.

There are a few counts of this clone. A much larger clone differs by one base, so this may be a read error. The genes are TRBV10-3 and TRBJ2-4; 8 nucleotides match TRBD2. Germline-derived CDR1 and CDR2 are ENHRY and SYGVKD. V lost 0 bases, J lost 0 bases, and 4 bases stayed unmatched. The CDR3 loop spans 17 amino acids. As DNA, the CDR3 is TGTGCCATCAGTGAGTCAGAAGCGGGAGAAGCCAAAAACATTCAGTACTTC. Protein product: CAISESEAGEAKNIQYF.

This clone was detected a few times. The genes are TRBV6-1 and TRBJ1-5; D may be TRBD1 (5 bases). CDR1 MNHNS and CDR2 SASEGT come from the germline V gene. The CDR3 consists of 17 residues. V shed 7 bases and J shed 2 bases, with 21 bases lying between them. CDR3 DNA: TGTGCCAGCATTGTATCGGGGCAAACAAGGGGCAATCAGCCCCAGCATTTT. Protein: CASIVSGQTRGNQPQHF.

There are many counts of this clone. This chain joins TRBV28 and TRBJ2-1; TRBD2 agrees at 9 bases. This CDR3 is 14 amino acids long. V trimming: 7 bases; J trimming: 6 bases; junction bases outside the gene matches: 7. Per the germline V gene, CDR1 is MDHEN and CDR2 is SYDVKM. As DNA, the CDR3 is TGTGCCAGCACCCTAGCGGGATGGGGCAATGAGCAGTTCTTC. Residues: CASTLAGWGNEQFF.

Comment on this clone: A much larger clone differs by one base, so this may be a read error. The V call is TRBV11-2, the J call TRBJ2-1; 8 bases are shared with TRBD1. CDR1 and CDR2 from the germline V gene are SGHAT and FQNNGV. The length of the CDR3 is 18 residues. The CDR3 loop reads CASGLGGIGQGRRNEQFF. The CDR3 nucleotides are TGTGCCAGCGGCTTAGGAGGTATAGGACAGGGTAGACGTAATGAGCAGTTCTTC. The variable domain in full, with the rest retrieved from reference TRBV11-2 and TRBJ2-1, is EAGVAQSPRYKIIEKRQSVAFWCNPISGHATLYWYQQILGQGPKLLIQFQNNGVVDDSQLPKDRFSAERLKGVDSTLKIQPAKLEDSAVYLCASGLGGIGQGRRNEQFFGPGTRLTVL.

A few counts support this clone. The junction departs from the called germline gene at one end, perhaps through a read error. The genes are TRBV28 and TRBJ2-2, with D perhaps given as TRBD1 or TRBD2 (7 bases each). Germline CDR1 is MDHEN and CDR2 is SYDVKM. The CDR3 is 12 amino acids. The CDR3 reads CASTLPRGGLFF. CDR3 sequence (DNA): TGTGCCAGCACCCTCCCCAGGGGGGGGCTGTTTTTT.

This clone was found many times. The rearrangement uses TRBV7-9 and TRBJ2-5; D possibly corresponds to TRBD1 (6 bases). There are 14 residues in the CDR3. The germline gives CDR1 SEHNR, CDR2 FQNEAQ (reference sequence). Trimming took off 5 bases at V and 5 bases at J, with 15 bases between the two ends. As DNA, the CDR3 is TGTGCCAGCAGCCAGTGGACAGTCCGGGAGACCCAGTACTTC. It translates to CASSQWTVRETQYF. The variable domain in full, with the rest retrieved from reference TRBV7-9 and TRBJ2-5, is DTGVSQNPRHKITKRGQNVTFRCDPISEHNRLYWYRQTLGQGPEFLTYFQNEAQLEKSRLLSDRFSAERPKGSFSTLEIQRTEQGDSAMYLCASSQWTVRETQYFGPGTRLLVL.

The rearrangement uses TRBV5-1 and TRBJ2-7; D gene uncertain. Trimming removed 4 bases at V and 0 bases at J, with 8 bases between. The CDR3 totals 13 residues. Per the germline V gene, CDR1 is SGHRS and CDR2 is YFSETQ. CDR3 region: CASSPCISYEQYF. Here the CDR3 DNA reads TGCGCCAGCAGCCCATGTATCTCCTACGAGCAGTACTTC.

The chain uses TRBV30 and TRBJ1-4; D unclear. The CDR3 is 13 amino acids. V was trimmed by 7 bases and J by 4 bases, leaving 13 bases between them. Germline assignment: CDR1 GTSNPN and CDR2 SVGIG (reference sequence). The chain's CDR3 is CAFGGGVNEKLFF. CDR3 in DNA: TGTGCCTTTGGCGGCGGTGTTAATGAAAAACTGTTTTTT. Together with reference TRBV30 and TRBJ1-4, the CDR3 gives the full variable domain: SQTIHQWPATLVQPVGSPLSLECTVEGTSNPNLYWYRQAAGRGLQLLFYSVGIGQISSEVPQNLSASRPQDRQFILSSKKLLLSDSGFYLCAFGGGVNEKLFFGSGTQLSVL.

About this clone: Compared with germline, one end of the junction differs, possibly owing to a read error. This same CDR3 is encoded by further DNA sequences in the sample. The rearrangement joins TRBV20-1 to TRBJ2-6; D gene ambiguous. Germline V gene lookup returns CDR1 DFQATT and CDR2 SNEGSKA (reference sequence). The CDR3 sequence is 15 residues long. The CDR3 nucleotides read TGCAGTGCCAGAGTTGCTGGGGATGGGGCCAACGTCCTGACTTTC. Its translation: CSARVAGDGANVLTF.

This clone was counted at least ten times. J is TRBJ2-3 and V is TRBV18; D uncertain. Trimming cost V 4 bases and J 6 bases, with 11 bases left between them. Germline lookup yields CDR1 KGHSH and CDR2 LQKENI. This CDR3 region has 13 residues. The CDR3 region is CASSLAIWDTQYF. CDR3 DNA sequence: TGTGCCAGCTCACTGGCCATTTGGGATACGCAGTATTTT.

A note on this clone: This likely comes from a read error, as the CDR3 has no conserved phenylalanine or tryptophan at its end. The chain combines TRBV30 with TRBJ2-4; no clear D. From germline, CDR1 is GTSNPN and CDR2 SVGIG (reference sequence). V lost 4 bases, J lost 1 base, and 11 bases lay in between. This CDR3 contains 14 residues. CDR3 nucleotide sequence: TGTGCCTGGAAACACGCTATGGCCAAAAACATTCAGTACTCC. Amino acid sequence: CAWKHAMAKNIQYS.

Written as DNA, the CDR3 is TGTGCCAGCAGCGTTCGCGGGTGGTCAGATACGCAGTATTTT. It codes for CASSVRGWSDTQYF. The chain recombines TRBV5-4 with TRBJ2-3; the D gene is possibly TRBD2 (5 bases). The CDR3 loop spans 14 amino acids. Germline CDR1 is SGHNT and CDR2 is YYREEE (reference sequence). The germline V and J ends were trimmed by 4 bases and 4 bases, with 13 bases remaining between them.

This clone was counted only a few times. This clone may be a read error of a much larger clone one base away. The rearrangement links TRBV14 to TRBJ2-1, with D uncertain. The V and J ends lost 4 bases and 7 bases respectively, with 11 bases between them. Germline CDR1 reads SGHDN; CDR2 reads FVKESK. The CDR3 contains 13 residues. The CDR3 is CASSRIPHNEQFF. CDR3 coding DNA: TGTGCCAGCAGCCGTATTCCTCATAATGAGCAGTTCTTC.

This clone was observed many times. V usage is TRBV6-1 and J usage is TRBJ1-1; 9 nucleotides agree with TRBD1. The CDR3 is 16 residues long. Germline CDR1 reads MNHNS; CDR2 reads SASEGT. The V gene end was trimmed by 6 bases and the J gene end by 2 bases; junction bases not matched to a gene: 10. The CDR3 here is CASRDRDRALNTEAFF. The CDR3 coding sequence is TGTGCCAGCAGGGACCGGGACAGGGCCCTTAACACTGAAGCTTTCTTT.

In the case of this clone: Given a much more abundant clone one base away, this may be a read error. The chain combines TRBV3-1 with TRBJ1-1; 7 bases are a match to TRBD1. Germline V gives CDR1 LGHDT, CDR2 YNNKEL (reference sequence). The CDR3 loop spans 16 amino acids. J was trimmed by 0 bases and V by 2 bases; bases with no gene match: 6. The CDR3 protein is CASSQIMTGMNTEAFF. The CDR3 nucleotides are TGTGCCAGCAGCCAAATTATGACAGGGATGAACACTGAAGCTTTCTTT.

This clone appeared many times. This chain links TRBV28 with TRBJ1-6; D remains ambiguous. Trimming cost V 6 bases and J 7 bases, with 19 bases left between them. The CDR3 length is 16 residues. CDR1 is MDHEN and CDR2 is SYDVKM in the germline V gene. The CDR3 sequence: CASSTKRTLGNSPLHF. The DNA for the CDR3 is TGTGCCAGCAGCACAAAACGGACGCTTGGGAATTCACCCCTCCACTTT.

In its sample, this clone was seen many times. The chain carries TRBV12-3 or TRBV12-4 and TRBJ1-5; 8 bases fit TRBD1. CDR3 length: 15 amino acids. V was pared by 6 bases and J by 5 bases, with 9 bases of the junction left unmatched. Here the CDR3 DNA reads TGTGCCAGCAGACCTGACAGGGGATATGATCAGCCCCAGCATTTT. Amino acids: CASRPDRGYDQPQHF.

This clone was seen ten or more times. The germline gene is not matched at one end of the junction; a read error may be the cause. The chain combines TRBV28 with TRBJ1-6; D is uncertain. Germline V gene lookup returns CDR1 MDHEN and CDR2 SYDVKM. There are 12 residues in the CDR3. CDR3 nucleotide sequence: TGTGCCGGCAGCCCCGGTGGGTCACCCCTCCACTTT. It translates to CAGSPGGSPLHF.

This clone occurred many times. In the same sample, other DNA sequences code for this CDR3. This rearrangement joins TRBV28 to TRBJ1-1; no clear D gene. CDR1 MDHEN and CDR2 SYDVKM come from the germline V gene. This CDR3 spans 14 amino acids. Trimming pared 3 bases from V and 6 bases from J, leaving 14 bases between. The CDR3 loop is CASSFRQTGAEAFF. The CDR3 coding sequence is TGTGCCAGCAGTTTTCGGCAGACCGGCGCTGAAGCTTTCTTT.